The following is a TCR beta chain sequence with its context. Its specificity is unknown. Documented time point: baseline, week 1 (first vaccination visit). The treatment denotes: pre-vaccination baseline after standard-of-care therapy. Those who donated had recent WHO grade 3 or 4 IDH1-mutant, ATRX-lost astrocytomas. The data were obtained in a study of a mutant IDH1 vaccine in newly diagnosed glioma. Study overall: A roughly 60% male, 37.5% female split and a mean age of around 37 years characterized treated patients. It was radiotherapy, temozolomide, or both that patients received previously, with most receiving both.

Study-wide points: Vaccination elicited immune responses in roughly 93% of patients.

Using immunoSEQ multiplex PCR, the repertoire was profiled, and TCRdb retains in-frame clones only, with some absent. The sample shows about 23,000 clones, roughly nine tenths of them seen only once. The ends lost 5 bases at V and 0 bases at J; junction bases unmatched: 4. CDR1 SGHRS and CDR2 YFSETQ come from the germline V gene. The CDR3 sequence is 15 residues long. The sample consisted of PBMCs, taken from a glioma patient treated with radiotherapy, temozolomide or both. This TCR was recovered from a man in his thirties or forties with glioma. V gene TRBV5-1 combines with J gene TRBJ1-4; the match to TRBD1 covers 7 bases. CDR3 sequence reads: CASSPGGATNEKLFF. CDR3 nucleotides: TGCGCCAGCAGTCCAGGGGGGGCAACTAATGAAAAACTGTTTTTT.